A selection of T cell receptor beta chains follows, all from one sample in a study of spatial heterogeneity in lung cancer. One entry per CDR3 protein, called by TCRdb with MiXCR from the 5' RACE reads. This sample has under 150,000 distinct CDR3 sequences, with over 9% found just once. The starting material was PBMCs, obtained at follow-up. Receptor source: a male donor with early-stage non-small cell lung cancer. Each CDR3 is given with its conserved first and last residue. A D gene is named only where the DNA matches it firmly. Some rows mark clone size as missing; the rest say once, few, many or name a class of expanded clone.

.,TRBV19,few,TRBJ2-2,CASRELTSTGELFF,TGTGCCAGTAGGGAACTTACTAGCACCGGGGAGCTGTTTTTT
.,TRBV5-1,few,TRBJ2-5,CASSPFEVETQYF,TGCGCCAGCAGCCCCTTCGAGGTGGAGACCCAGTACTTC
.,TRBV7-8,.,TRBJ1-5,CASSLNTGNQPQHF,TGTGCCAGCAGCTTAAACACAGGCAATCAGCCCCAGCATTTT
.,TRBV19,many,TRBJ1-2,CASRMGEGYTF,TGTGCCAGTAGAATGGGGGAAGGCTACACCTTC
.,TRBV13,.,TRBJ2-1,CASSLGGPLRGNEQFF,TGTGCCAGCAGCTTAGGGGGACCCTTAAGGGGCAATGAGCAGTTCTTC
TRBD2,TRBV20-1,.,TRBJ2-7,CSPRLAGGHEQYF,TGCAGTCCACGACTAGCGGGGGGTCACGAGCAGTACTTC
TRBD1,TRBV18,few,TRBJ1-1,CASSEQGARTEAFF,TGTGCCAGCTCAGAACAGGGGGCACGCACTGAAGCTTTCTTT
.,TRBV20-1,many,TRBJ2-3,CSARTLSGTDTQYF,TGCAGTGCCCGGACTCTCTCGGGCACAGATACGCAGTATTTT
TRBD1,TRBV24-1,.,TRBJ1-1,CATKSTGANTEAFF,TGTGCCACCAAGAGCACAGGGGCTAACACTGAAGCTTTCTTT
.,TRBV25-1,.,TRBJ2-7,CASSSSRGGDSYEQYF,TGTGCCAGCAGTTCATCCCGAGGGGGGGACTCCTACGAGCAGTACTTC
TRBD2,TRBV5-1,few,TRBJ2-3,CASSPARGATDTQYF,TGCGCCAGCAGCCCCGCGCGGGGGGCCACAGATACGCAGTATTTT
TRBD2,TRBV28,.,TRBJ2-3,CASSAGGPRTDTQYF,TGTGCCAGCAGTGCGGGGGGACCCCGCACAGATACGCAGTATTTT
.,TRBV3-1,many,TRBJ2-5,CASSRPGISTGETQYF,TGTGCCAGCAGCCGGCCCGGGATCTCGACAGGAGAGACCCAGTACTTC
.,TRBV28,many,TRBJ1-6,CASSIRTVGPLHF,TGTGCCAGCAGTATCCGGACAGTAGGACCCCTCCACTTT
TRBD1,TRBV29-1,many,TRBJ2-7,CSVVIGQGSYEQYF,TGCAGCGTTGTTATCGGACAGGGGTCCTACGAGCAGTACTTC
.,TRBV12-3/TRBV12-4,few,TRBJ2-7,CASSSTGGRHEQYF,TGTGCCAGCAGTTCTACCGGGGGGCGGCACGAGCAGTACTTC
TRBD1,TRBV20-1,.,TRBJ2-1,CSARIGTGPHEQFF,TGCAGTGCTAGGATTGGGACAGGTCCCCATGAGCAGTTCTTC
TRBD2,TRBV5-1,.,TRBJ2-1,CASSFLQRGPPGNEQFF,TGCGCCAGCAGCTTCCTACAGCGGGGACCTCCGGGGAATGAGCAGTTCTTC
TRBD1,TRBV10-3,.,TRBJ1-1,CAISIDRVAEAFF,TGTGCCATCAGTATCGACAGGGTGGCTGAAGCTTTCTTT
TRBD2,TRBV6-1,few,TRBJ2-7,CASRGLAGGGEQYF,TGTGCCAGCCGAGGACTAGCGGGGGGAGGAGAGCAGTACTTC
TRBD1,TRBV28,few,TRBJ2-2,CASRNRGLPNTGELFF,TGTGCCAGCAGGAACAGGGGCCTACCGAACACCGGGGAGCTGTTTTTT
.,TRBV4-2,.,TRBJ2-5,CASSQSRRGGQETQYF,TGTGCCAGCAGCCAATCTCGGAGGGGGGGGCAAGAGACCCAGTACTTC
.,TRBV6-5,few,TRBJ1-1,CASSYEVGTEAFF,TGTGCCAGCAGTTACGAGGTGGGCACTGAAGCTTTCTTT
.,TRBV7-9,many,TRBJ2-7,CASSSVFRQSSSYEQYF,TGTGCCAGCAGCAGCGTCTTCAGGCAGTCCTCATCCTACGAGCAGTACTTC
TRBD1,TRBV7-9,few,TRBJ1-4,CASSFPGGNNEKLFF,TGTGCCAGCAGCTTCCCAGGGGGGAATAATGAAAAACTGTTTTTT
TRBD2,TRBV6-4,.,TRBJ2-1,CASGPSGRGYNEQFF,TGTGCCAGCGGCCCTAGCGGGAGGGGTTACAATGAGCAGTTCTTC
.,TRBV6-5,many,TRBJ2-1,CASSYSGFVFSYNEQFF,TGTGCCAGCAGTTACTCAGGGTTTGTCTTCTCCTACAATGAGCAGTTCTTC
TRBD2,TRBV6-5,.,TRBJ2-3,CASSYERGGTNTQYF,TGTGCCAGCAGTTACGAGCGGGGGGGTACAAATACGCAGTATTTT
.,TRBV27,few,TRBJ2-3,CASSLRAIFSTDTQYF,TGTGCCAGCAGTCTCAGAGCGATTTTTAGCACAGATACGCAGTATTTT
TRBD1,TRBV28,few,TRBJ2-7,CASSPSRPDRFSYEQYF,TGTGCCAGCAGTCCAAGCCGACCGGACAGGTTCTCCTACGAGCAGTACTTC